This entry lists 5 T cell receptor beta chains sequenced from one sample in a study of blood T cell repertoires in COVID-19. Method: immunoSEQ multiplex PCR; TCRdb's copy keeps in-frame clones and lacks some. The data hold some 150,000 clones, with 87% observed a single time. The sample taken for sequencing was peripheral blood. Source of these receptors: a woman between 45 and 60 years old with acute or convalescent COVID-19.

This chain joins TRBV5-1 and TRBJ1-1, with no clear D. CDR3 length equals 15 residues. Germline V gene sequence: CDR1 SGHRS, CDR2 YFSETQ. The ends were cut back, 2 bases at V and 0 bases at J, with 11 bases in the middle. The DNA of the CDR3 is TGCGCCAGCAGCTTCGGACGGACTATGAACACTGAAGCTTTCTTT. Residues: CASSFGRTMNTEAFF.

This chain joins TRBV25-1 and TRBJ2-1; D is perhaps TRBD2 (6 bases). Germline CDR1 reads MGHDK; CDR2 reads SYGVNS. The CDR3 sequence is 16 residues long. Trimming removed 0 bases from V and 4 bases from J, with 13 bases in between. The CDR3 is CASSEYVGGLYNEQFF. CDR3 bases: TGTGCCAGCAGTGAATATGTCGGGGGACTGTACAATGAGCAGTTCTTC.

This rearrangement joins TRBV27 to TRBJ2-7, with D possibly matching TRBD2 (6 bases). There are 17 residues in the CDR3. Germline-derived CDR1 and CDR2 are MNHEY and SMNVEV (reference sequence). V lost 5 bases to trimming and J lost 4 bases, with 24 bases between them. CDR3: CASSPLGRRDFPYEQYF. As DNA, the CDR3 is TGTGCCAGCAGTCCCCTCGGACGGAGGGATTTCCCATACGAGCAGTACTTC.

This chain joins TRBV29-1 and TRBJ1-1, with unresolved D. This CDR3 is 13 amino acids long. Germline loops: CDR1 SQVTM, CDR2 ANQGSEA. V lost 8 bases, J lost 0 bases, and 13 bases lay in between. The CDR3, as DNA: TGCAGCCCTTCGACACCCCTGAACACTGAAGCTTTCTTT. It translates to CSPSTPLNTEAFF.

DNA of the CDR3: TGTGCCAGCAGTAATACAGGGAGCTCTGGAAACACCATATATTTT. It specifies CASSNTGSSGNTIYF. V and J are TRBV5-5 and TRBJ1-3; a weak D match, TRBD1 (6 bases). Germline-derived CDR1 and CDR2 are SGHKS and YYEKEE (reference sequence). V lost 5 bases to trimming and J lost 0 bases, with 12 bases between them. The CDR3 covers 15 residues.